These 21 T cell receptor beta chains share one sample of origin, sequenced in a study of PD-1 blockade in classical Hodgkin lymphoma. Profiled with immunoSEQ multiplex PCR; TCRdb holds only in-frame clones, not every one. The data hold about 100,000 clones, with approximately 88% observed a single time. All the patients suffered relapse after autologous stem cell transplantation, and brentuximab vedotin exposure differed. This specimen was peripheral blood mononuclear cells (PBMCs), taken at baseline. The receptors come from a human donor with classical Hodgkin lymphoma.

The chain has TRBV11-2 and TRBJ2-7, with D perhaps matching TRBD1 or TRBD2 (6 bases each). The V gene's germline CDR1 is SGHAT and CDR2 FQNNGV. Deletions cut 5 bases from V and 2 bases from J, with 13 bases between. This CDR3 is built from 14 residues. CDR3 in DNA: TGTGCCAGCAGCCCCCAGGGGAGGACCTACGAGCAGTACTTC. Protein product: CASSPQGRTYEQYF.

The gene calls are TRBV6-5 and TRBJ1-1; D is ambiguous. The germline gives CDR1 MNHEY, CDR2 SVGAGI. This CDR3 is 13 amino acids long. Between the trimmed V and J ends, which lost 4 bases and 7 bases, there was a span of 13 bases. This chain's CDR3 is CASSSPDTFEAFF. The CDR3, as DNA: TGTGCCAGCAGTTCCCCTGACACGTTTGAAGCTTTCTTT.

This chain connects TRBV10-3 to TRBJ1-3, with a possible D match to TRBD1 (5 bases). V lost 4 bases, J lost 0 bases, and 10 bases lay in between. The length of the CDR3 is 15 residues. Germline CDR1 is ENHRY and CDR2 is SYGVKD. The CDR3 DNA follows: TGTGCCATCAGTGGGGGGGAAAGCTCTGGAAACACCATATATTTT. It yields the protein CAISGGESSGNTIYF.

The chain is built from TRBV28 and TRBJ2-6; no reliable D call. This CDR3 comprises 17 residues. Germline CDR1 reads MDHEN; CDR2 reads SYDVKM. The V and J ends lost 0 bases and 4 bases respectively, with 13 bases between them. In DNA form, the CDR3 reads TGTGCCAGCAGTTTATGGTTGGGCCCCCCCGGGGCCAACGTCCTGACTTTC. Amino acids: CASSLWLGPPGANVLTF.

The CDR3 DNA reads as TGTGCCAGCACCCTGGGGGATCAGCCCCAGCATTTT. Protein sequence: CASTLGDQPQHF. The chain has TRBV6-1 and TRBJ1-5, with a tentative D call TRBD1 (5 bases). Deletions cut 7 bases from V and 5 bases from J, with 9 bases between. Germline values: CDR1 MNHNS, CDR2 SASEGT. The CDR3 sequence is 12 residues long.

The chain carries TRBV23-1 and TRBJ2-7, with 7 bases aligning to TRBD1. TRBV23-1 is reported as an ORF; its role is uncertain. After removal of 3 bases from V and 2 bases from J, the junction contained 7 bases not matched to a gene. This CDR3 contains 15 residues. Here the CDR3 DNA reads TGCGCCAGCAGTCATACGAGGACAGGAGCCTACGAGCAGTACTTC. It is translated as CASSHTRTGAYEQYF.

The J gene is TRBJ2-7, the V gene TRBV27; a weak D match, TRBD1 (5 bases). This CDR3 is built from 14 residues. Germline-derived CDR1 and CDR2 are MNHEY and SMNVEV (reference sequence). Trimming left V 2 bases short and J 5 bases short, with 13 bases between. The CDR3 region is CASSLQGRVHEQYF. The CDR3 coding sequence is TGTGCCAGCAGTTTACAGGGTAGGGTCCACGAGCAGTACTTC.

This clone was seen a few times. The V call is TRBV7-2, the J call TRBJ2-3; 7 nucleotides match TRBD1. The CDR3 runs 17 residues. In germline, CDR1 is SGHTA, CDR2 FQGNSA. V was pared by 1 base and J by 2 bases, with 9 bases of the junction left unmatched. As DNA, the CDR3 is TGTGCCAGCAGCTTAGTGGGTCTAGGGGGCAACACAGATACGCAGTATTTT. This gives the protein CASSLVGLGGNTDTQYF.

V and J are TRBV18 and TRBJ2-1, with TRBD2 identical over 11 bases. Germline V gives CDR1 KGHSH, CDR2 LQKENI. The CDR3 is 15 residues long. V was clipped by 8 bases and J by 15 bases; unmatched bases: 18. The CDR3 spells CASANVELAGGSRFF. CDR3 sequence (DNA): TGTGCCAGCGCCAACGTGGAGCTAGCGGGAGGTTCGCGGTTCTTC. Variable domain in full (rest from reference TRBV18 and TRBJ2-1): NAGVMQNPRHLVRRRGQEARLRCSPMKGHSHVYWYRQLPEEGLKFMVYLQKENIIDESGMPKERFSAEFPKEGPSILRIQQVVRGDSAAYFCASANVELAGGSRFFGPGTRLTVL.

V usage is TRBV18 and J usage is TRBJ2-5; D possibly corresponds to TRBD2 (6 bases). Trimming removed 2 bases at V and 0 bases at J, with 10 bases between. Germline CDR1 and CDR2: KGHSH and LQKENI. The CDR3 runs 15 residues. The CDR3 sequence: CASSPVWGDQETQYF. CDR3 sequence (DNA): TGTGCCAGCTCACCAGTTTGGGGGGACCAAGAGACCCAGTACTTC.

Worth noting for this clone: At the DNA level, this CDR3 is encoded by other sequences in the same sample as well. The CDR3 reads CASSKWTGSDGYTF. The CDR3 DNA follows: TGCGCCAGCAGCAAGTGGACAGGGAGCGATGGCTACACCTTC. The gene calls are TRBV5-1 and TRBJ1-2, with 8 bases aligning to TRBD1. The junction had 8 bases not matched to a gene; V was cut back by 4 bases and J by 6 bases. The CDR3 contains 14 residues. The V gene's germline CDR1 is SGHRS and CDR2 YFSETQ.

J is TRBJ2-3 and V is TRBV5-1, with D unresolved. Trimming pared 4 bases from V and 2 bases from J, leaving 8 bases between. In germline, CDR1 is SGHRS, CDR2 YFSETQ. The CDR3 covers 13 residues. Written as DNA, the CDR3 is TGCGCCAGCAGCGCCGATCCCACAGATACGCAGTATTTT. It is translated as CASSADPTDTQYF.

The genes are TRBV27 and TRBJ1-1, with D hard to call. V was cut by 0 bases and J by 1 base, with 9 bases left in between. In germline, CDR1 is MNHEY, CDR2 SMNVEV (reference sequence). The length of the CDR3 is 15 residues. The CDR3 protein is CASSLSPWGNTEAFF. CDR3 bases: TGTGCCAGCAGTTTATCGCCGTGGGGGAACACTGAAGCTTTCTTT.

The J gene is TRBJ2-1, the V gene TRBV5-1; 9 nucleotides align to TRBD2. This CDR3 is 18 amino acids long. Germline CDR1 SGHRS, CDR2 YFSETQ. With 0 bases clipped from V and 1 base from J, the junction kept 8 bases outside the gene matches. CDR3 region: CASSLAAGGSNSYNEQFF. The CDR3 DNA is TGCGCCAGCAGCTTGGCTGCGGGAGGGTCGAATTCCTACAATGAGCAGTTCTTC.

The V gene is TRBV6-6, the J gene TRBJ2-1, with D hard to call. This CDR3 has 13 residues. Trimming shortened V by 5 bases and J by 3 bases, and 8 bases separated the two germline ends. Germline loops: CDR1 MNHNY, CDR2 SVGAGI (reference sequence). CDR3 nucleotide sequence: TGTGCCAGCAGTCCCTCCTACTACAATGAGCAGTTCTTC. It codes for CASSPSYYNEQFF.

The V and J genes are TRBV29-1 and TRBJ2-1; a weak D match, TRBD2 (6 bases). The germline V gene encodes CDR1 SQVTM and CDR2 ANQGSEA. V lost 5 bases to trimming and J lost 0 bases, with 14 bases between them. This CDR3 is 15 amino acids long. CDR3 region: CSVWGGASSYNEQFF. The CDR3, as DNA: TGCAGCGTTTGGGGCGGGGCGAGCTCCTACAATGAGCAGTTCTTC.

The gene calls are TRBV6-1 and TRBJ1-1; D is undetermined. With 8 bases removed from V and 0 bases from J, the gap between germline ends came to 10 bases. Germline loops: CDR1 MNHNS, CDR2 SASEGT. The CDR3 length is 13 residues. In DNA, the CDR3 is TGTGCCAGCGGGCGTGACTTGAACACTGAAGCTTTCTTT. Amino acids: CASGRDLNTEAFF.

V and J are TRBV5-6 and TRBJ2-1; a weak D match, TRBD1 (6 bases). This CDR3 is built from 14 residues. Between the trimmed V and J ends, which lost 7 bases and 3 bases, there was a span of 14 bases. CDR1 is SGHDT and CDR2 is YYEEEE in the germline V gene. Here the CDR3 reads CASQQGLLYNEQFF. The CDR3 nucleotides are TGTGCCAGCCAGCAGGGGCTCCTCTACAATGAGCAGTTCTTC. Drawing the rest from reference TRBV5-6 and TRBJ2-1, the complete variable domain is DAGVTQSPTHLIKTRGQQVTLRCSPKSGHDTVSWYQQALGQGPQFIFQYYEEEERQRGNFPDRFSGHQFPNYSSELNVNALLLGDSALYLCASQQGLLYNEQFFGPGTRLTVL.

V is TRBV11-3 and J is TRBJ2-7, with D possibly TRBD2 on 5 matching bases. CDR3 length: 14 residues. Trimming shortened V by 6 bases and J by 0 bases, and 12 bases separated the two germline ends. CDR1 and CDR2 (germline): SGHNT, YENEEA. CDR3 sequence: CASRPLADSYEQYF. The CDR3 nucleotides read TGTGCCAGCAGACCCCTAGCTGACTCCTACGAGCAGTACTTC.

The gene calls are TRBV19 and TRBJ2-7, with D perhaps matching TRBD1 or TRBD2 (5 bases each). Germline assignment: CDR1 LNHDA and CDR2 SQIVND (reference sequence). The V and J ends lost 3 bases and 6 bases respectively, with 15 bases between them. This CDR3 comprises 14 residues. The CDR3 bases are TGTGCCAGTAGTATCGGGGCACGATCGGCCGAGCAGTACTTC. Translation gives CASSIGARSAEQYF.

J is TRBJ2-7 and V is TRBV10-3; 7 bases are shared with TRBD1. The CDR3 is made up of 15 amino acids. Germline lookup yields CDR1 ENHRY and CDR2 SYGVKD. V was clipped by 0 bases and J by 9 bases; unmatched bases: 11. Here the CDR3 DNA reads TGTGCCATCAGTGAGTCCCCGACAGGGCAGGGGACGCAGTACTTC. Its translation: CAISESPTGQGTQYF.